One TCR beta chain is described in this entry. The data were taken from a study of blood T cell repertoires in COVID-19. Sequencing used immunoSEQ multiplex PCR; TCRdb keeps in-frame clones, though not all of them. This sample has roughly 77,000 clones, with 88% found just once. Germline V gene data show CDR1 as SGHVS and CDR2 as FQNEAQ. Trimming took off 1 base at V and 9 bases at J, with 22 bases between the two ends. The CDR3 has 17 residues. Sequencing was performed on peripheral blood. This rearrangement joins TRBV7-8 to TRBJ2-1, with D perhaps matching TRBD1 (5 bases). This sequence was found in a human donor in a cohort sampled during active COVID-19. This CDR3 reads CASSLVEVWKQEGEQFF. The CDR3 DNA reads TGTGCCAGCAGCTTAGTAGAGGTGTGGAAACAGGAAGGTGAGCAGTTCTTC. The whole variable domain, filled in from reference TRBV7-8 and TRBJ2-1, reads GAGVSQSPRYKVAKRGQDVALRCDPISGHVSLFWYQQALGQGPEFLTYFQNEAQLDKSGLPSDRFFAERPEGSVSTLKIQRTQQEDSAVYLCASSLVEVWKQEGEQFFGPGTRLTVL.